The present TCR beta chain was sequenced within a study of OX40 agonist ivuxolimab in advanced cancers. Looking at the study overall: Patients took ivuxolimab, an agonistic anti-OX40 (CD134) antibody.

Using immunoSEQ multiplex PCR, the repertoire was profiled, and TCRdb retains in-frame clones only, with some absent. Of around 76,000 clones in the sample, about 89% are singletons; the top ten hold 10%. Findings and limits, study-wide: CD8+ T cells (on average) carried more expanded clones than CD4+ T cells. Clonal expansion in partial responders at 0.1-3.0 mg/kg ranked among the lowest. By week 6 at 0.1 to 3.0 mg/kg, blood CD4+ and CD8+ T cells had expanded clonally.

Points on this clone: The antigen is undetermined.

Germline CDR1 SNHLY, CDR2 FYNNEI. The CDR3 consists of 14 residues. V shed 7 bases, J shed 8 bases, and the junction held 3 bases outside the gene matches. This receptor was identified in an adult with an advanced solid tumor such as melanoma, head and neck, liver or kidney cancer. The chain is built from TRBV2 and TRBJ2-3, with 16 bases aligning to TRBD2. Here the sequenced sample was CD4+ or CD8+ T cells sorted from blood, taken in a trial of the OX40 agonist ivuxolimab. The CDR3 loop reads CASIGTSGRVTQYF. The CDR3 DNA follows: TGTGCCAGCATCGGGACTAGCGGGAGGGTTACGCAGTATTTT.